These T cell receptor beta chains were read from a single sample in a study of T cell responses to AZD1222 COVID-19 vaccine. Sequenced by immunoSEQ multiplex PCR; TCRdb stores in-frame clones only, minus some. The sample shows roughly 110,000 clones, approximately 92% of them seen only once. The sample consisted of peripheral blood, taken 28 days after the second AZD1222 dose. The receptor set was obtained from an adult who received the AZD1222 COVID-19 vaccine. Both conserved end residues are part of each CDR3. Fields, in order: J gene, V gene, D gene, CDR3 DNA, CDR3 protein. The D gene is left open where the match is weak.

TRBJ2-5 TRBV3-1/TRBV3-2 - TGTGCCAGCAGCCAAGATTTGGGGAGCGGCCAGGGCGGGACCCAGTACTTC CASSQDLGSGQGGTQYF
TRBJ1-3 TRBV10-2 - TGCGCCAGCAGTGGAAGGGCCGGAAACACCATATATTTT CASSGRAGNTIYF
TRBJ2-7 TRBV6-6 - TGTGCCAGCAGTTACTCGGCCAGGGTGGCCTCCTACGAGCAGTACTTC CASSYSARVASYEQYF
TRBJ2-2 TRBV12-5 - TGTGCTAGTGGTTTGGTAGGGACATTTAACACCGGGGAGCTGTTTTTT CASGLVGTFNTGELFF
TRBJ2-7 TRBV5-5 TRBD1 TGTGCCAGCAGCTTGTCGGCGGACAGGCCCACCTACGAGCAGTACTTC CASSLSADRPTYEQYF
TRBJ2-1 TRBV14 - TGTGCCAGCAGCCAATTCCGGGACCATTACAATGAGCAGTTCTTC CASSQFRDHYNEQFF
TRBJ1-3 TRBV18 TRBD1 TGTGCCAGCTCACCACCGGGACAGGCTGGAAACACCATATATTTT CASSPPGQAGNTIYF
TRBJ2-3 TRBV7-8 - TGTGCCAGCAGCTTCCGGCCGGGGCCAGATACGCAGTATTTT CASSFRPGPDTQYF
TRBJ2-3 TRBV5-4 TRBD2 TGTGCCAGCAGCTTGGGGCCTAGCGGGAGTCTCTCAGATACGCAGTATTTT CASSLGPSGSLSDTQYF
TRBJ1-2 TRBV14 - TGTGCCAGCAGCCAAGACTCCCTACGCTATGGCTACACCTTC CASSQDSLRYGYTF
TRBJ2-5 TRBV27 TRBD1 TGTGCCAGCAGTCCCCAATACCGGGACAGGGGGCGCAGGTGGGAGACCCAGTACTTC CASSPQYRDRGRRWETQYF
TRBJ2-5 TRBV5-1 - TGCGCCAGCAGCTTCGCCGGAGGGCAAGAGACCCAGTACTTC CASSFAGGQETQYF
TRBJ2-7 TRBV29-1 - TGCAGCGTTGAGGTACAGGGTGTCCACGAGCAGTACTTC CSVEVQGVHEQYF
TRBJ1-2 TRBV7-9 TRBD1 TGTGCCAGCAGCGCTACAGGGGGCTATGGCTACACCTTC CASSATGGYGYTF
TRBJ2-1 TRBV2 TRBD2 TGTGCCAGCGGGACTAGCGGGAGGCCTCGTGGCGAGCAGTTCTTC CASGTSGRPRGEQFF
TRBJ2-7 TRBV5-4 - TGTGCCAGCAGAAAGACAGGTTTGACCTACGAGCAGTACTTC CASRKTGLTYEQYF
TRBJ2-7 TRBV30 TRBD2 TGTGCCTGGAGTGGGGGACTAGCGGTAACCTACGAGCAGTACTTC CAWSGGLAVTYEQYF
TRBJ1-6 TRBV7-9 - TGTGCCAGCAGCTTAGGTGATTCACCCCTCCACTTT CASSLGDSPLHF
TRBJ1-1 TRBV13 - TGTGCCAGCAGCCCCCCGGGGACGGGGAGTGAAGCTTTCTTT CASSPPGTGSEAFF
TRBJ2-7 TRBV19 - TGTGCCAGTAGTACTAAGGGACCGACCGCGGCGGACGAGCAGTACTTC CASSTKGPTAADEQYF
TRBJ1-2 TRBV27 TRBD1 TGTGCCAGCAGTTCTTTGACAGGGAACTATGGCTACACCTTC CASSSLTGNYGYTF
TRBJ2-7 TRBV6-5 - TGTGCCAGCGGAAGACCCTTCGGACTGCTCGAGCAGTACTTC CASGRPFGLLEQYF
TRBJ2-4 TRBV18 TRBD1 TGTGCCAGCTCTCCCACAGGGGACCTATTTCTGATATTC CASSPTGDLFLIF